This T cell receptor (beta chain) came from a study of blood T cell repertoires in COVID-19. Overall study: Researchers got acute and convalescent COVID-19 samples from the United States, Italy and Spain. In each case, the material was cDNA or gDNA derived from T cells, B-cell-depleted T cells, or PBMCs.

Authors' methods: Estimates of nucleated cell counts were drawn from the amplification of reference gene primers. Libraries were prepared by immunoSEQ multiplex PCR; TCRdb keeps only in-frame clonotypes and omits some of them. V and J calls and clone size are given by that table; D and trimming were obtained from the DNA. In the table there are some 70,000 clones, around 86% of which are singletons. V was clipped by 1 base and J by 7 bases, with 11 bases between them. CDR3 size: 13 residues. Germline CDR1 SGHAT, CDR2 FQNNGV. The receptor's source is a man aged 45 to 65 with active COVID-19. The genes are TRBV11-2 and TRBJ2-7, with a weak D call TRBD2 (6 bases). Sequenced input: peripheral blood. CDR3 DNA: TGTGCCAGCAGCTTAGGCGGGGCATGGGAGCAGTACTTC. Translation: CASSLGGAWEQYF.